This TCR beta chain was captured in a study of blood T cell repertoires in COVID-19. Original handling: Reference gene primer amplification in the assay estimated nucleated cell counts. Using immunoSEQ multiplex PCR, the repertoire was profiled, and TCRdb retains in-frame clones only, with some absent. V and J calls and clone size are as listed in that table; D and trimming were resolved from the DNA. The sample lists 500,000 to 600,000 clones; about 88% were seen once. Germline assignment: CDR1 MDHEN and CDR2 SYDVKM. The CDR3 runs 15 residues. V shed 5 bases and J 4 bases; nucleotides not matched to a gene: 8. Patients of the Seattle cohort, enrolled during active infection, were followed longitudinally.

Sequencing was performed on peripheral blood. The clonotype originates from a woman between 50 and 59 years old with COVID-19, enrolled during active disease. The chain is built from TRBV28 and TRBJ1-3, with TRBD1 matching over 7 bases. For the CDR3, the DNA is TGTGCCAGCAGTCGCTGGCGACAGGGAGGAAACACCATATATTTT. This encodes CASSRWRQGGNTIYF. Complete variable domain (other parts from reference TRBV28 and TRBJ1-3): DVKVTQSSRYLVKRTGEKVFLECVQDMDHENMFWYRQDPGLGLRLIYFSYDVKMKEKGDIPEGYSVSREKKERFSLILESASTNQTSMYLCASSRWRQGGNTIYFGEGSWLTVV.